Below are 23 T cell receptor beta chains sequenced from a single sample in a study of T cell repertoires in cytomegalovirus infection. These TCRs are of unknown antigen specificity. Using its own MiXCR run on the reads, TCRdb lists one record per CDR3 protein. Of fewer than 900,000 distinct CDR3 sequences listed, under 35% are singletons. Sample: cultured CD8+ T cells from PBMCs, taken from culture after CMV antigen stimulation. These TCRs come from a human donor in good health (CMV status not recorded). Some clones in this sample may be carry-over from other donors' samples.

This clonotype has more than one count but fewer than ten. The V gene is TRBV7-9, the J gene TRBJ1-6, with 9 positions matching TRBD1. The CDR3 has 12 residues. Germline V gene sequence: CDR1 SEHNR, CDR2 FQNEAQ (reference sequence). With V trimmed by 6 bases and J by 9 bases, 0 bases remained unmatched. The CDR3 region is CASRTGGSPLHF. The CDR3 DNA follows: TGTGCCAGCAGGACAGGGGGTTCACCCCTCCACTTT.

This clonotype came up many times. This chain connects TRBV5-6 to TRBJ2-1; 9 positions match TRBD2. V lost 4 bases and J lost 4; bases outside the gene matches: 12. Germline V lookup: CDR1 SGHDT, CDR2 YYEEEE. The CDR3 covers 17 residues. CDR3 residues: CASSRPNSGSYYNEQFF. CDR3 nucleotides: TGTGCCAGCAGCCGACCCAATAGCGGGAGCTATTACAATGAGCAGTTCTTC.

V gene TRBV19 combines with J gene TRBJ2-5, with 7 bases that match TRBD2. V trimming: 1 base; J trimming: 3 bases; junction bases outside the gene matches: 14. CDR1 and CDR2 (germline): LNHDA, SQIVND (reference sequence). This CDR3 is built from 18 residues. The CDR3 DNA reads as TGTGCCAGTAGTATAGGGGGACTACCCCCATACCCCGAAGAGACCCAGTACTTC. It yields the protein CASSIGGLPPYPEETQYF.

This clonotype was seen more than once but under ten times. The V gene is TRBV6-5, the J gene TRBJ2-2, with 7 bases matching TRBD1. Per the germline V gene, CDR1 is MNHEY and CDR2 is SVGAGI. V lost 2 bases and J lost 6; bases outside the gene matches: 6. This CDR3 has 15 residues. CDR3 amino acids: CASSYATGNPGELFF. The CDR3 DNA follows: TGTGCCAGCAGTTACGCGACAGGGAATCCCGGGGAGCTGTTTTTT.

The chain is built from TRBV6-5 and TRBJ1-2; D uncertain. The CDR3 has 16 amino acids. V lost 0 bases, J lost 0 bases, and 11 bases lay in between. Germline lookup yields CDR1 MNHEY and CDR2 SVGAGI. This CDR3 is CASSYSRVTPNYGYTF. The CDR3 DNA reads as TGTGCCAGCAGTTACTCGAGGGTTACCCCTAACTATGGCTACACCTTC.

This clonotype was observed a few times. The chain's CDR3 is CASSQGPGQGSYEQYF. In DNA form, the CDR3 reads TGCGCCAGCAGCCAAGGTCCGGGACAGGGGTCCTACGAGCAGTACTTC. The chain is built from TRBV4-1 and TRBJ2-7; 10 bases are a match to TRBD1. Germline CDR1 and CDR2: MGHRA and YSYEKL. The CDR3 consists of 16 residues. After removal of 1 base from V and 1 base from J, the junction contained 4 bases not matched to a gene.

The chain employs TRBV11-2 and TRBJ2-3; 8 bases align to TRBD2. The germline V gene has CDR1 SGHAT and CDR2 FQNNGV. Losses at the gene ends were 5 bases for V and 10 bases for J; bases not matched to a gene: 2. This CDR3 contains 11 residues. The CDR3 DNA is TGTGCCAGCAGCCGGCGGGGGGCGCAGTATTTT. It translates to CASSRRGAQYF.

The sample holds a few counts of this clonotype. The chain recombines TRBV27 with TRBJ1-1, with D possibly matching TRBD1 (5 bases). The CDR3 runs 12 residues. Germline loops: CDR1 MNHEY, CDR2 SMNVEV (reference sequence). V was clipped by 7 bases and J by 1 base, with 7 bases between them. CDR3 nucleotides: TGTGCCAGCATGGGGACGAACACTGAAGCTTTCTTT. Its protein product is CASMGTNTEAFF.

The chain couples TRBV7-9 to TRBJ2-3; 7 bases map to TRBD1. The germline gives CDR1 SEHNR, CDR2 FQNEAQ (reference sequence). V gave up 5 bases and J gave up 4 bases; unmatched junction bases: 15. CDR3 size: 17 residues. The CDR3 sequence is CASSIRNRGPGPDTQYF. The CDR3 bases are TGTGCCAGCAGCATACGAAACAGGGGCCCAGGCCCAGATACGCAGTATTTT.

This chain uses TRBV15 with TRBJ2-7, with D possibly matching TRBD1 (6 bases). This CDR3 has 15 amino acids. The V end lost 1 base, the J end lost 3 bases, and 13 bases lay between the germline ends. The germline V gene encodes CDR1 LNHNV and CDR2 YYDKDF (reference sequence). CDR3 nucleotide sequence: TGTGCCACCAGCAGAGGACAGGCCACGGTCTACGAGCAGTACTTC. Its protein product is CATSRGQATVYEQYF.

This clonotype has just a few counts. The chain uses TRBV24-1 and TRBJ2-6; 7 positions agree with TRBD2. Germline V gene lookup returns CDR1 KGHDR and CDR2 SFDVKD. This CDR3 region has 19 residues. V gave up 0 bases and J gave up 1 base; unmatched junction bases: 8. The DNA for the CDR3 is TGTGCCACCAGTGATTTGCTTGTCTTCGGGGGGTCTGGGGCCAACGTCCTGACTTTC. It codes for CATSDLLVFGGSGANVLTF.

This chain connects TRBV6-5 to TRBJ1-2; 8 bases agree with TRBD1. The trim removed 2 bases at V and 2 bases at J, leaving 10 bases unmatched. Germline V gene data show CDR1 as MNHEY and CDR2 as SVGAGI. CDR3 length equals 17 residues. CDR3 amino acids: CASSYVKDRVSNYGYTF. CDR3 DNA sequence: TGTGCCAGCAGTTACGTAAAGGACAGGGTGTCCAACTATGGCTACACCTTC.

The V and J genes are TRBV12-3 or TRBV12-4 and TRBJ1-3; D call uncertain. This CDR3 has 10 residues. Trimming removed 3 bases from V and 8 bases from J, with 2 bases in between. Here the CDR3 DNA reads TGTGCCAGCAGTTTCGACACCATATATTTT. It specifies CASSFDTIYF.

In DNA form, the CDR3 reads TGTGCCAGCAGTTCTGCAGTTCGCTCATCACGAGATACGCAGTATTTT. This encodes CASSSAVRSSRDTQYF. V and J are TRBV6-2 or TRBV6-3 and TRBJ2-3; D is unresolved. The CDR3 loop spans 16 amino acids. Trimming stripped 4 bases from V and 5 bases from J, with 19 bases between. CDR1 is MNHEY and CDR2 is SVGEGT in the germline V gene.

This clonotype has a handful of counts. The J gene is TRBJ1-4, the V gene TRBV27; TRBD1 might be the D (5 bases). The germline V gene has CDR1 MNHEY and CDR2 SMNVEV (reference sequence). The CDR3 consists of 15 residues. V dropped 0 bases and J dropped 8 bases, with 13 bases sitting between them. The CDR3 here is CASSLSTGVREKLFF. In DNA form, the CDR3 reads TGTGCCAGCAGTTTATCTACGGGGGTCCGGGAAAAACTGTTTTTT.

CDR3 DNA sequence: TGTGCCAGCCGGCGGACTAGCGGGGAAGGTTACAATGAGCAGTTCTTC. Translated, it gives CASRRTSGEGYNEQFF. The chain has TRBV9 and TRBJ2-1; 12 bases fit TRBD2. V gave up 7 bases and J gave up 4 bases; unmatched junction bases: 9. This CDR3 has 16 residues. Germline V gives CDR1 SGDLS, CDR2 YYNGEE.

This clonotype occurred a few times. This chain uses TRBV7-9 with TRBJ2-5; D perhaps matches TRBD2 (5 bases). Trimming pared 5 bases from V and 1 base from J, leaving 17 bases between. This CDR3 comprises 16 residues. Looked up from germline, CDR1 is SEHNR and CDR2 is FQNEAQ (reference sequence). Here the CDR3 DNA reads TGTGCCAGCAGCCCCCCGAGGGCAGGAAGCCAAGAGACCCAGTACTTC. Amino acids: CASSPPRAGSQETQYF.

The genes are TRBV6-2 or TRBV6-3 and TRBJ2-3; 13 nucleotides agree with TRBD2. The junction had 5 bases not matched to a gene; V was cut back by 4 bases and J by 4 bases. CDR1 is MNHEY and CDR2 is SVGEGT in the germline V gene. There are 16 residues in the CDR3. The CDR3 DNA follows: TGTGCCAGCAGTTTAGCAGGACTAGCGGGGGCAGATACGCAGTATTTT. Its translation: CASSLAGLAGADTQYF.

This clonotype showed up many times. The chain has TRBV7-6 and TRBJ2-1, with 10 nucleotides matching TRBD2. The V gene's germline CDR1 is SGHVS and CDR2 FNYEAQ. The V gene end was trimmed by 1 base and the J gene end by 9 bases; junction bases not matched to a gene: 9. CDR3 length equals 16 residues. In DNA form, the CDR3 reads TGTGCCAGCAGCTTAGTTAGTAGCGGGGGGATCACTGAGCAGTTCTTC. Translating it yields CASSLVSSGGITEQFF.

The gene calls are TRBV6-8 and TRBJ1-3; 8 bases are shared with TRBD1. V lost 2 bases, J lost 3 bases, and 6 bases stayed unmatched. This CDR3 region has 16 residues. From germline, CDR1 is MNHGY and CDR2 SAAAGT. Here the CDR3 reads CASSYDDRGIGNTIYF. The CDR3 DNA follows: TGTGCCAGCAGTTACGACGACAGGGGCATTGGAAACACCATATATTTT.

This clonotype was picked up many times. The chain combines TRBV27 with TRBJ2-3, with TRBD2 matching over 9 bases. V lost 1 base to trimming and J lost 3 bases; unmatched junction nucleotides: 5. There are 16 residues in the CDR3. Germline loops: CDR1 MNHEY, CDR2 SMNVEV (reference sequence). CDR3 in amino acids: CASSLFSGGHTDTQYF. The CDR3 DNA is TGTGCCAGCAGTTTATTCAGCGGGGGGCATACAGATACGCAGTATTTT.

The sample holds a few counts of this clonotype. The chain couples TRBV15 to TRBJ1-2; D is uncertain. The CDR3 consists of 15 residues. CDR1 is LNHNV, CDR2 YYDKDF, per germline (reference sequence). V was cut by 0 bases and J by 2 bases, with 10 bases left in between. The CDR3 loop reads CATSRDRQRNYGYTF. Written as DNA, the CDR3 is TGTGCCACCAGCAGAGATAGGCAAAGGAACTATGGCTACACCTTC. Variable domain in full (rest from reference TRBV15 and TRBJ1-2): DAMVIQNPRYQVTQFGKPVTLSCSQTLNHNVMYWYQQKSSQAPKLLFHYYDKDFNNEADTPDNFQSRRPNTSFCFLDIRSPGLGDTAMYLCATSRDRQRNYGYTFGSGTRLTVV.

Points on this clonotype: The missing conserved phenylalanine or tryptophan at the end of this CDR3 makes a read error likely. The chain carries TRBV6-4 and TRBJ1-1; 8 positions match TRBD1. CDR3 length: 15 amino acids. CDR1 is MRHNA, CDR2 SNTAGT, per germline. V trimming: 0 bases; J trimming: 4 bases; junction bases outside the gene matches: 4. CDR3 region: CASSDSAGGLTEAFL. In nucleotides, the CDR3 is TGTGCCAGCAGTGACTCAGCAGGGGGCCTCACTGAAGCTTTCCTT.